The 25 T cell receptor beta chains below all came from one sample that was sequenced in a study of blood T cell repertoires in COVID-19. The method was immunoSEQ multiplex PCR; TCRdb's version includes in-frame clones alone and lacks a portion of them. The table lists some 140,000 clones, 78% of them singletons, with around 1.7% in the top ten. The material sequenced was peripheral blood. The receptors here all came from a man at least 80 years old with acute or convalescent COVID-19.

The chain uses TRBV15 and TRBJ1-4, with no clear D. Trimming took off 0 bases at V and 8 bases at J, with 16 bases between the two ends. Germline V gene sequence: CDR1 LNHNV, CDR2 YYDKDF (reference sequence). The CDR3 extends over 16 amino acids. The chain's CDR3 is CATSRDGAPLWEKLFF. The DNA of the CDR3 is TGTGCCACCAGCAGAGATGGTGCGCCGCTTTGGGAAAAACTGTTTTTT.

V gene TRBV19 combines with J gene TRBJ2-3, with TRBD2 as a possible D gene (6 bases). The CDR3 runs to 17 residues. V shed 2 bases and J shed 3 bases, with 18 bases lying between them. Germline CDR1 and CDR2: LNHDA and SQIVND (reference sequence). The CDR3 nucleotides are TGTGCCAGTAGTATATCGTTTGGAGGGGTCGGGACAGATACGCAGTATTTT. Translation: CASSISFGGVGTDTQYF. Together with reference TRBV19 and TRBJ2-3, the CDR3 gives the full variable domain: DGGITQSPKYLFRKEGQNVTLSCEQNLNHDAMYWYRQDPGQGLRLIYYSQIVNDFQKGDIAEGYSVSREKKESFPLTVTSAQKNPTAFYLCASSISFGGVGTDTQYFGPGTRLTVL.

This clone was seen a few times. The chain combines TRBV6-5 with TRBJ1-4, with D maybe TRBD1 (6 bases). This CDR3 has 15 amino acids. The V gene lost 6 bases and the J gene lost 6 bases, with 17 bases spanning the gap. Germline-derived CDR1 and CDR2 are MNHEY and SVGAGI. CDR3 in amino acids: CASSLPGHRYEKLFF. The CDR3 bases are TGTGCCAGCAGCCTCCCGGGACATCGGTATGAAAAACTGTTTTTT.

The chain uses TRBV5-4 and TRBJ2-2; 7 bases map to TRBD2. Looked up from germline, CDR1 is SGHNT and CDR2 is YYREEE (reference sequence). V trimming: 4 bases; J trimming: 0 bases; junction bases outside the gene matches: 6. The CDR3 runs to 16 residues. The CDR3: CASSPRTRANTGELFF. The DNA for the CDR3 is TGTGCCAGCAGCCCCCGGACTAGGGCGAACACCGGGGAGCTGTTTTTT.

V is TRBV6-5 and J is TRBJ2-3; TRBD1 matches at 8 bases. The V segment lost 0 bases and the J segment 5 bases; nucleotides outside the gene matches: 7. Germline V CDR1 and CDR2: MNHEY, SVGAGI. The CDR3 spans 16 residues. The CDR3 bases are TGTGCCAGCAGTTACTCTTCGACAGGGGTCGGAGATACGCAGTATTTT. Translation: CASSYSSTGVGDTQYF.

This clone was found a few times. This chain joins TRBV6-5 and TRBJ2-2, with 8 bases matching TRBD1. Germline V gene lookup returns CDR1 MNHEY and CDR2 SVGAGI. The ends lost 6 bases at V and 7 bases at J; junction bases unmatched: 4. This CDR3 is built from 13 residues. CDR3: CASRQGAIGELFF. CDR3 DNA sequence: TGTGCCAGCAGGCAGGGGGCAATCGGGGAGCTGTTTTTT.

V and J are TRBV18 and TRBJ2-1; 8 bases align to TRBD2. The CDR3 has 15 amino acids. Germline V gene data show CDR1 as KGHSH and CDR2 as LQKENI. Trimming took 0 bases from V and 5 from J; bases not matched to a gene: 3. CDR3 protein: CASSPPAGGHNEQFF. CDR3 DNA sequence: TGTGCCAGCTCACCACCGGCGGGGGGCCACAATGAGCAGTTCTTC.

The J gene is TRBJ2-3, the V gene TRBV9, with 11 nucleotides matching TRBD2. Germline CDR1 and CDR2: SGDLS and YYNGEE. The CDR3 has 16 residues. The trim removed 0 bases at V and 9 bases at J, leaving 9 bases unmatched. CDR3 region: CASSVAVGTSGLTQYF. In DNA, the CDR3 is TGTGCCAGCAGCGTAGCCGTTGGGACTAGCGGCCTCACGCAGTATTTT.

This chain connects TRBV3-1 (or the pseudogene TRBV3-2) to TRBJ1-5; TRBD1 agrees at 8 bases. The V and J ends lost 4 bases and 3 bases, in that order; junction bases with no gene match: 8. Looked up from germline, CDR1 is LGHDT and CDR2 is YNNKEL (reference sequence). The CDR3 has 16 amino acids. CDR3 region: CASSLGRTGINQPQHF. The CDR3 DNA reads TGTGCCAGCAGCCTTGGCCGGACAGGGATCAATCAGCCCCAGCATTTT.

In its sample, this clone was seen once. J is TRBJ2-7 and V is TRBV5-1; a weak D match, TRBD1 (6 bases). Trimming pared 4 bases from V and 3 bases from J, leaving 8 bases between. CDR1 is SGHRS and CDR2 is YFSETQ in the germline V gene. The CDR3 is 12 residues long. CDR3 DNA: TGCGCCAGCAGCCAGGACAGCTACGAGCAGTACTTC. It yields the protein CASSQDSYEQYF. The whole variable domain, remainder taken from reference TRBV5-1 and TRBJ2-7, is KAGVTQTPRYLIKTRGQQVTLSCSPISGHRSVSWYQQTPGQGLQFLFEYFSETQRNKGNFPGRFSGRQFSNSRSEMNVSTLELGDSALYLCASSQDSYEQYFGPGTRLTVT.

The rearrangement uses TRBV11-2 and TRBJ2-5; possible D gene TRBD2, 5 bases. Germline assignment: CDR1 SGHAT and CDR2 FQNNGV. Trimming removed 5 bases at V and 1 base at J, with 8 bases between. This CDR3 spans 13 amino acids. CDR3 residues: CASSPAGQETQYF. The CDR3 DNA reads as TGTGCCAGCAGCCCCGCGGGCCAAGAGACCCAGTACTTC.

This clone is deemed medium-sized. Here the CDR3 reads CASSFSGQGPEGYTF. CDR3 in DNA: TGTGCCAGCAGCTTTTCAGGACAGGGTCCAGAAGGCTACACCTTC. The rearrangement joins TRBV5-4 to TRBJ1-2; 8 positions match TRBD1. The trim removed 2 bases at V and 8 bases at J, leaving 11 bases unmatched. The CDR3 consists of 15 residues. Germline loops: CDR1 SGHNT, CDR2 YYREEE (reference sequence).

The chain recombines TRBV6-1 with TRBJ1-5; 8 bases map to TRBD1. The V gene end was trimmed by 3 bases and the J gene end by 6 bases; junction bases not matched to a gene: 4. Germline V CDR1 and CDR2: MNHNS, SASEGT. This CDR3 region has 14 residues. As DNA, the CDR3 is TGTGCCAGCAGTGACGCAGGGGGCTTTCAGCCCCAGCATTTT. Translation gives CASSDAGGFQPQHF.

The chain uses TRBV18 and TRBJ2-1; 7 bases fit TRBD1. In germline, CDR1 is KGHSH, CDR2 LQKENI. The CDR3 consists of 16 residues. After removal of 0 bases from V and 9 bases from J, the junction contained 11 bases not matched to a gene. The CDR3, as DNA: TGTGCCAGCTCACCACCCAGACAGGGTTTGATAAGTGAGCAGTTCTTC. Amino acid sequence: CASSPPRQGLISEQFF.

This rearrangement joins TRBV6-5 to TRBJ2-5; no clear D gene. This CDR3 has 14 residues. Germline V gene data show CDR1 as MNHEY and CDR2 as SVGAGI. Trimming left V 7 bases short and J 4 bases short, with 16 bases between. The CDR3 nucleotides are TGTGCCAGCAAGCGAACGACCATCGCAGAGACCCAGTACTTC. It translates to CASKRTTIAETQYF.

On this clone: At one boundary the junction diverges from the germline segment, which might be a read error. The genes are TRBV2 and TRBJ2-3, with TRBD1 identical over 7 bases. Germline loops: CDR1 SNHLY, CDR2 FYNNEI. There are 16 residues in the CDR3. CDR3 sequence: CTSSELTGIFTDTQYF. The CDR3 nucleotides read TGTACCAGCAGTGAATTGACAGGGATATTCACAGATACGCAGTATTTT.

The rearrangement links TRBV19 to TRBJ2-3; TRBD1 aligns across 7 bases. J was trimmed by 4 bases and V by 3 bases; bases with no gene match: 4. Germline V gives CDR1 LNHDA, CDR2 SQIVND (reference sequence). The CDR3 is made up of 14 amino acids. CDR3 DNA sequence: TGTGCCAGTAGTATCGGGCAGGGGGCAGATACGCAGTATTTT. Its protein product is CASSIGQGADTQYF.

V and J are TRBV7-2 and TRBJ2-1; 8 bases map to TRBD2. Trimming took 5 bases from V and 2 from J; bases not matched to a gene: 11. Germline V gives CDR1 SGHTA, CDR2 FQGNSA. This CDR3 spans 17 amino acids. The CDR3 DNA sequence: TGTGCCAGCAGCATTGGCGTCCGGGGGGGCCCCTACAATGAGCAGTTCTTC. Translated, it gives CASSIGVRGGPYNEQFF.

The rearrangement joins TRBV2 to TRBJ1-5, with unresolved D. Germline-derived CDR1 and CDR2 are SNHLY and FYNNEI. Trimming took 5 bases from V and 2 from J, leaving 7 bases between them. CDR3 length: 13 residues. CDR3 sequence: CASSQDGNQPQHF. CDR3 DNA sequence: TGTGCCAGCAGTCAGGATGGCAATCAGCCCCAGCATTTT.

This clone was found once. This rearrangement joins TRBV28 to TRBJ1-5; tentative D call: TRBD1 (5 bases). Germline assignment: CDR1 MDHEN and CDR2 SYDVKM. The ends were cut back, 7 bases at V and 5 bases at J, with 12 bases in the middle. The CDR3 has 13 residues. CDR3 sequence: CASTASGDQPQHF. For the CDR3, the DNA is TGTGCCAGCACCGCCTCGGGGGATCAGCCCCAGCATTTT.

The chain recombines TRBV6-6 with TRBJ2-7, with TRBD1 as a possible D gene (5 bases). This CDR3 has 14 amino acids. Germline V CDR1 and CDR2: MNHNY, SVGAGI (reference sequence). CDR3 protein: CVSSYAGRSYEQYV. The CDR3 DNA reads TGTGTCAGCAGTTATGCAGGGCGCTCCTACGAGCAGTACGTC.

J is TRBJ2-7 and V is TRBV7-2; 15 bases match TRBD2. The CDR3 runs 16 residues. With 3 bases clipped from V and 3 bases from J, the junction kept 3 bases outside the gene matches. Germline-derived CDR1 and CDR2 are SGHTA and FQGNSA. In DNA form, the CDR3 reads TGTGCCAGCAGCTTGGGACTAGCGGGGGGTCACTACGAGCAGTACTTC. Residues: CASSLGLAGGHYEQYF.

The rearrangement uses TRBV6-2 or TRBV6-3 and TRBJ1-2; D is possibly TRBD1 (5 bases). From germline, CDR1 is MNHEY and CDR2 SVGEGT. The V gene lost 5 bases and the J gene lost 9 bases, with 13 bases spanning the gap. This CDR3 comprises 12 residues. The CDR3 DNA reads as TGTGCCAGCAGTGCCGACAGCCGTCGCTACACCTTC. The encoded protein is CASSADSRRYTF.

In its sample, this clone was seen many times. The chain has TRBV6-1 and TRBJ2-7; D is perhaps TRBD2 (7 bases). Germline loops: CDR1 MNHNS, CDR2 SASEGT. The CDR3 length is 18 residues. V dropped 2 bases and J dropped 2 bases, with 22 bases sitting between them. The CDR3 DNA follows: TGTGCCAGCAGTGAAAGGGGGGGAGGGGCAGGGAGGACCTACGAGCAGTACTTC. It encodes CASSERGGGAGRTYEQYF.

This clone has just one count. Other nucleotide sequences from this sample produce the same CDR3. The chain employs TRBV9 and TRBJ2-2; D possibly corresponds to TRBD1 (6 bases). The length of the CDR3 is 15 residues. Trimming removed 0 bases at V and 3 bases at J, with 9 bases between. The germline V gene encodes CDR1 SGDLS and CDR2 YYNGEE. This CDR3 reads CASSVVAGDTGELFF. In nucleotides, the CDR3 is TGTGCCAGCAGCGTAGTGGCAGGGGACACCGGGGAGCTGTTTTTT.